Listed below are T cell receptor beta chains from one sample, sequenced in a study of T cells in Graves' hyperthyroidism and ophthalmopathy. Each CDR3 protein is one row after TCRdb ran MiXCR on the multiplex PCR reads. This table holds around 600,000 distinct CDR3 sequences, roughly 14% found once. Sample: blood. Receptor source: a woman between 50 and 59 years old with Graves' ophthalmopathy. CDR3s include the opening cysteine and the closing phenylalanine or tryptophan. Fields, in order: J gene, D gene, V gene, clone size, CDR3 DNA, CDR3 protein. A D gene is named only where the DNA matches it firmly. Some rows mark clone size as missing; the rest say once, few, many or name a class of expanded clone.

>TRBJ1-1|-|TRBV28|many
TGTGCCAGCAGTTCGGCGAAAGCTTTCTTT
CASSSAKAFF
>TRBJ2-1|TRBD2|TRBV2|many
TGTGCCAGTCGACGGGGACTAGCGGGAGTTTTAGGGGACAATGAGCAGTTCTTC
CASRRGLAGVLGDNEQFF
>TRBJ1-2|-|TRBV6-1|few
TGTGCCAGCAGTGAAGTTGGAGGGATTGGCTACACCTTC
CASSEVGGIGYTF
>TRBJ1-1|-|TRBV6-2/TRBV6-3|many
TGTGCCAGCACCAGACGGAACACTGAAGCTTTCTTT
CASTRRNTEAFF
>TRBJ2-2|-|TRBV5-1|-
TGCGCCAGCAGCTTGAATCGGAGTCCAGGCGGGGAGCTGTTTTTT
CASSLNRSPGGELFF
>TRBJ2-3|-|TRBV11-3|many
TGTGCCAGCAGCACCGGGACAAAGAGCACAGATACGCAGTATTTT
CASSTGTKSTDTQYF
>TRBJ2-7|TRBD2|TRBV6-2/TRBV6-3|many
TGTGCCAGCAGACCGAATAGCGGGAGTTGGTACGAGCAGTACTTC
CASRPNSGSWYEQYF
>TRBJ1-4|-|TRBV11-2|many
TGTGCCAGCAGCTATCCGAGCGGGCTAACTAATGAAAAACTGTTTTTT
CASSYPSGLTNEKLFF
>TRBJ1-1|TRBD1|TRBV28|many
TGTGCTATACAGGGGACGAACACTGAAGCTTTCTTT
CAIQGTNTEAFF
>TRBJ1-3|-|TRBV11-2|-
TGTGCCAGCAGTCAAGAAATCCGGGGGGCGGGCGCCATATATTTT
CASSQEIRGAGAIYF
>TRBJ1-1|-|TRBV28|many
TGTGCCAGCAGTTTTGGGGCGGGTTTTGCTGAAGCTTTCTTT
CASSFGAGFAEAFF
>TRBJ2-5|-|TRBV18|many
TGTGCCAGCTCACCAAACGGGTTGGAAGAGACCCAGTACTTC
CASSPNGLEETQYF
>TRBJ1-1|TRBD1|TRBV5-6|-
TGTGCCAGCAGCCCAACCTACTCGGGACAGGGGTTGCATAGTCCTGAAGCTTTCTTT
CASSPTYSGQGLHSPEAFF
>TRBJ2-4|-|TRBV2|-
TGTGCCAGCAGTGAAGTTCAACAAAAACATTCATACTTC
CASSEVQQKHSYF
>TRBJ2-3|TRBD2|TRBV27|-
TGTGCCAGCAGTTTAGCGGGGGTCGTGAGAGATACGCAGTATTTT
CASSLAGVVRDTQYF
>TRBJ2-3|TRBD1|TRBV7-3|many
TGTGCCAGCAGCTCCGACAGGGTGTCAGATACGCAGTATTTT
CASSSDRVSDTQYF
>TRBJ2-2|TRBD2|TRBV3-1|many
TGTGCCAGCAGCCGACTAGCGTTCGGGGAGCTGTTTTTT
CASSRLAFGELFF
>TRBJ1-5|-|TRBV24-1|-
TGTGCCATTGCACGGGGTAGCAATCAGCCCCAGCATTTT
CAIARGSNQPQHF
>TRBJ2-3|TRBD1|TRBV29-1|-
TGCAGCGTTGGGTCCGAGACAGGGGGTTTTCGGGGCACAGATACGCAGTATTTT
CSVGSETGGFRGTDTQYF
>TRBJ2-7|-|TRBV5-1|many
TGCGCCAGCAGCTTCGGGGCGGACCCCTGGGCCCACGAGCAGTACTTC
CASSFGADPWAHEQYF
>TRBJ1-1|TRBD1|TRBV2|many
TGTGCCAGCAGTGAAAATCACAGGGGCACTGAAGCTTTCTTT
CASSENHRGTEAFF
>TRBJ2-1|-|TRBV6-1|-
TGTGCCAGCAACCAGGACAGTAGGATGTACAATGAGCAGTTCTTC
CASNQDSRMYNEQFF
>TRBJ2-7|-|TRBV7-2|many
TGTGCCAGCAGCTTACTAGGACTATACGAGCAGTACTTC
CASSLLGLYEQYF
>TRBJ2-5|-|TRBV30|many
TGTGCCTTAAATACAGCGAATCAAGAGACCCAGTACTTC
CALNTANQETQYF
>TRBJ2-2|-|TRBV12-5|many
TGTGCTAGTGGTTTGGGGACAGAAAACACCGGGGAGCTGTTTTTT
CASGLGTENTGELFF
>TRBJ1-4|-|TRBV27|few
TGTGCCAGCAGCGGGCTCGACGAAAAACTGTTTTTT
CASSGLDEKLFF
>TRBJ2-2|-|TRBV11-2|-
TGTGCCAGCAGCCTACTTCGAAGTACCGGGGAGCTGTTTTTT
CASSLLRSTGELFF
>TRBJ2-7|TRBD2|TRBV20-1|many
TGCAGTGCTAGAGATATGAGGGGACTAGGGTTGGACGAGCAGTACTTC
CSARDMRGLGLDEQYF
>TRBJ2-7|-|TRBV27|many
TGTGCCAGCAGTTTTCGGGGACTCCGGGACAGCGCCTACGAGCAGTACTTC
CASSFRGLRDSAYEQYF
>TRBJ2-3|TRBD1|TRBV19|-
TGTGCCACCGCGGACAGGGGTGGGACAGATACGCAGTATTTT
CATADRGGTDTQYF
>TRBJ2-1|TRBD2|TRBV28|many
TGTGCCAGCACCTTCCCGGGAGCGGGAGGTCGTCATGAGCAGTTCTTC
CASTFPGAGGRHEQFF
>TRBJ1-2|-|TRBV4-3|few
TGCGCCAGCAGCCAAGAAGAAGCCAGCACAGGGTTGAGTGGCTACACCTTC
CASSQEEASTGLSGYTF
>TRBJ1-5|-|TRBV4-1|-
TGCGCCAGCAGCCAAGACCACCCCAGGGGATACAATCAGCCCCAGCATTTT
CASSQDHPRGYNQPQHF
>TRBJ2-1|-|TRBV11-2|-
TGTGCCAGCAGCATAGGGGGGGATGAGCAGTTCTTC
CASSIGGDEQFF
>TRBJ2-5|-|TRBV6-5|many
TGTGCCAGCAGTTACGAACCCCTCCAAGAGACCCAGTACTTC
CASSYEPLQETQYF
>TRBJ2-3|-|TRBV4-3|-
TGCGCCAGCAGCCACACGACGGGGAGTGGAACGCAGTATTTT
CASSHTTGSGTQYF
>TRBJ2-7|-|TRBV12-3/TRBV12-4|many
TGTGCCAGCAGAGAGCATGGGACGGACTCCTACGAGCAGTACTTC
CASREHGTDSYEQYF
>TRBJ1-4|-|TRBV7-3|many
TGTGCCAGCAGCTTAGGCGGGACGGCTAATGAAAAACTGTTTTTT
CASSLGGTANEKLFF
>TRBJ2-5|-|TRBV4-1|few
TGCGCCAGCAGCCAAGTGCGCTTGTATGGGACCCAGTACTTC
CASSQVRLYGTQYF
>TRBJ2-2|TRBD2|TRBV28|-
TGTGCCAGCAGGCCCTACGCCCTTGGGACTAGCGGAAAAAGGAAGAACACCGGGGAGCTGTTTTTT
CASRPYALGTSGKRKNTGELFF
>TRBJ1-1|-|TRBV30|-
TGTGCCTGGAGGACGCGACAGAAGAACACTGAAGCTTTCTTT
CAWRTRQKNTEAFF
>TRBJ2-7|-|TRBV2|-
TGTGCCAGCACGACCCGACTCTACTACGAGCAGTACTTC
CASTTRLYYEQYF
>TRBJ2-1|-|TRBV9|-
TGTGCCAGTAGTCCGGGATCCTCTAAATACAATGAGCAGTTCTTC
CASSPGSSKYNEQFF
>TRBJ2-2|-|TRBV7-3|few
TGTGCCAGCAGCCCTATCGGCGCGAACACCGGGGAGCTGTTTTTT
CASSPIGANTGELFF
>TRBJ1-2|-|TRBV6-2/TRBV6-3|few
TGTGCCAGCAGTTACTCAAGCCTGGGGGGAGGACACTATGGCTACACCTTC
CASSYSSLGGGHYGYTF
>TRBJ2-3|TRBD2|TRBV12-3/TRBV12-4|-
TGTGCCAGCCACCCTACTAGCGGGAGCAAGCAGTATTTT
CASHPTSGSKQYF
>TRBJ2-1|-|TRBV14|few
TGTGCCAGCAGCCTCGGGTGGGGCGATGAGCAGTTCTTC
CASSLGWGDEQFF
>TRBJ1-2|TRBD1|TRBV9|many
TGTGCCAGCAGCGAGCGGGACAGGCTCTTCTATGGCTACACCTTC
CASSERDRLFYGYTF
>TRBJ2-1|-|TRBV11-2|many
TGTGCCAGCAGCTTAGACAGGGCTGTGCAGTTCTTC
CASSLDRAVQFF
>TRBJ2-1|TRBD2|TRBV19|-
TGTGCCAGTAGTAGTAGCGGGAAACCTAATGAGCAGTTCTTC
CASSSSGKPNEQFF